This note documents a single T cell receptor (beta chain) sequence. The antigen is undetermined. The germline CDR1 and CDR2 sequences are SGHDT and YYEEEE. This CDR3 has 16 amino acids. TCRdb re-called the 5' RACE reads and catalogs CDR3 proteins one per entry, DNA excluded. This table lists about 550,000 distinct CDR3 sequences. This sample is drawn from a study of T cells expressing NK-cell markers. General study points: Dominant NKG2C+ clonotypes in five to seven donors made up 1.0-7.0% of CD8+ T cells.

V gene TRBV5-6 combines with J gene TRBJ2-5; TCRdb names TRBD1, which stays unverified in the absence of DNA. The sample taken for sequencing was blood T cells: a sorted CD56 or NKG2C T cell subset, CD4+ or CD8+ T cells, or bulk PBMC T cells (not recorded which). The source of this sequence is a man between 18 and 35 years old in good health. CDR3: CASSYNPGQGLETQYF. The whole variable domain, remainder taken from reference TRBV5-6 and TRBJ2-5, is DAGVTQSPTHLIKTRGQQVTLRCSPKSGHDTVSWYQQALGQGPQFIFQYYEEEERQRGNFPDRFSGHQFPNYSSELNVNALLLGDSALYLCASSYNPGQGLETQYFGPGTRLLVL.